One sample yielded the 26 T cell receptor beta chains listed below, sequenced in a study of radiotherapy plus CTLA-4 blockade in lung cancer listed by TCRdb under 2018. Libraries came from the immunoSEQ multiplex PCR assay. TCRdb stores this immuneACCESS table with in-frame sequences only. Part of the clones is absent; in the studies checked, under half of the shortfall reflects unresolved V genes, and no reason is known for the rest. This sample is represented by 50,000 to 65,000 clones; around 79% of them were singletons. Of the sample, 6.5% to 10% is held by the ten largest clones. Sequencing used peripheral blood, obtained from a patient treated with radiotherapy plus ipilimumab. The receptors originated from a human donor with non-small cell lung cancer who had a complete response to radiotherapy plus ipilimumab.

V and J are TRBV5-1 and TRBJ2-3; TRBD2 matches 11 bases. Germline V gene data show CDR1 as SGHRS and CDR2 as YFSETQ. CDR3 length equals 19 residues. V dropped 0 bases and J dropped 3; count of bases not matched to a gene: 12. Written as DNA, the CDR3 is TGCGCCAGCAGCTTGGGACTAGCGGGGATTGACACGGCAACAGATACGCAGTATTTT. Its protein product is CASSLGLAGIDTATDTQYF.

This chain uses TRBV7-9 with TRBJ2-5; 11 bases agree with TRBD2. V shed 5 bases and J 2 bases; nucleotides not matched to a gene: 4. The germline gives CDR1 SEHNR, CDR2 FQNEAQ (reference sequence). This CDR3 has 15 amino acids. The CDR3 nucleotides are TGTGCCAGCAGCCCACTAGCGGGGGATCAAGAGACCCAGTACTTC. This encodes CASSPLAGDQETQYF.

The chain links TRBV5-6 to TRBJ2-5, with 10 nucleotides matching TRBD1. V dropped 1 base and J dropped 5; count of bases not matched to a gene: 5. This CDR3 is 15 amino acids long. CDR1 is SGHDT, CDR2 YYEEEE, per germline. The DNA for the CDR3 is TGTGCCAGCAGCTTGTTGGGACAGGGGAAGGAGACCCAGTACTTC. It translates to CASSLLGQGKETQYF.

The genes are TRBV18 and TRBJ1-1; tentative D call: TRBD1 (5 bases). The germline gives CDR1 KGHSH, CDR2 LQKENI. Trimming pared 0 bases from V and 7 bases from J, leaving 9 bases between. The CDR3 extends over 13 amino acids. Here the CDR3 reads CASSPPGGVEAFF. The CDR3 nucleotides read TGTGCCAGCTCACCACCGGGGGGGGTTGAAGCTTTCTTT.

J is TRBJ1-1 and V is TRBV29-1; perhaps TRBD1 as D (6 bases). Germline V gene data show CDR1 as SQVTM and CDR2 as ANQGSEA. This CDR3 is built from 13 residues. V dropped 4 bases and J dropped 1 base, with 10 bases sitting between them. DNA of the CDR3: TGCAGCGTTGGGGAGGGGGGGAACACTGAAGCTTTCTTT. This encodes CSVGEGGNTEAFF.

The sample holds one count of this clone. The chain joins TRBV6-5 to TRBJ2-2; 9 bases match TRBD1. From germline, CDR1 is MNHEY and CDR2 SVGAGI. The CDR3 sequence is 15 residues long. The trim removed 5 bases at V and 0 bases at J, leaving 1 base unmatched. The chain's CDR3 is CASSRQGANTGELFF. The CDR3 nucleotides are TGTGCCAGCAGTAGACAGGGGGCGAACACCGGGGAGCTGTTTTTT.

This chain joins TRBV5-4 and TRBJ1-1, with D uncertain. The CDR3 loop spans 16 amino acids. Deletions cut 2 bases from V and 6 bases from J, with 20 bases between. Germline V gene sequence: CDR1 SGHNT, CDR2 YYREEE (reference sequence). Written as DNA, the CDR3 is TGTGCCAGCAGCTTATGGGGTCGGAGGGTCGGCGCTGAAGCTTTCTTT. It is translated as CASSLWGRRVGAEAFF.

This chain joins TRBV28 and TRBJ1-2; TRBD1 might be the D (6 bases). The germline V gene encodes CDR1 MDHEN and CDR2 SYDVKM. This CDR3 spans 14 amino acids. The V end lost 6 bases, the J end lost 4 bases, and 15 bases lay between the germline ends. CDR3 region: CASSKTGVIYGYTF. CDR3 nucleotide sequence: TGTGCCAGCAGCAAGACAGGAGTAATCTATGGCTACACCTTC.

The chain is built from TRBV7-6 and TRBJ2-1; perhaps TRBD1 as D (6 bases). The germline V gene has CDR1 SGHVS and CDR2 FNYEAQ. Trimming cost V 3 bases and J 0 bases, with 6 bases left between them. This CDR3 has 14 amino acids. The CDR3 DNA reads TGTGCCAGCAGCTTGACAGGCTCCTACAATGAGCAGTTCTTC. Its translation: CASSLTGSYNEQFF.

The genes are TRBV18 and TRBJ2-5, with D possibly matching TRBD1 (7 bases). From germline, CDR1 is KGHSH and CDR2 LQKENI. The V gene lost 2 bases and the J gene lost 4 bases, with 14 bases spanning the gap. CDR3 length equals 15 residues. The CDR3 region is CASSPSGQEGETQYF. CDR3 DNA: TGTGCCAGCTCACCAAGCGGACAGGAGGGAGAGACCCAGTACTTC.

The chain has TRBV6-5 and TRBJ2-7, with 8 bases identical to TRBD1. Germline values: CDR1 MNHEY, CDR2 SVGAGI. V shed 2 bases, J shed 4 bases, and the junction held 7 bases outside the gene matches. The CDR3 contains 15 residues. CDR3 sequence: CASSYRQGRVYEQYF. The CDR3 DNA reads TGTGCCAGCAGTTACCGACAGGGGAGAGTTTACGAGCAGTACTTC.

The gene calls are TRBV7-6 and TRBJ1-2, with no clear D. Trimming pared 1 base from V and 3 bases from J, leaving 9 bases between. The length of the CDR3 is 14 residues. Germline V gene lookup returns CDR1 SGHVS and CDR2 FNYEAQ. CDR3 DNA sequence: TGTGCCAGCAGCTTAGGGACGGACTACTATGGCTACACCTTC. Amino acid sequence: CASSLGTDYYGYTF.

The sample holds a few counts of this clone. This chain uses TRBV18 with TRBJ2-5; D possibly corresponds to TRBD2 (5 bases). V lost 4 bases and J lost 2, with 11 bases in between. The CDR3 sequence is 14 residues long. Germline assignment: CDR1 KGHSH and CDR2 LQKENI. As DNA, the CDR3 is TGTGCCAGCTCACGCGGACTGGCGCAAGAGACCCAGTACTTC. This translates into CASSRGLAQETQYF.

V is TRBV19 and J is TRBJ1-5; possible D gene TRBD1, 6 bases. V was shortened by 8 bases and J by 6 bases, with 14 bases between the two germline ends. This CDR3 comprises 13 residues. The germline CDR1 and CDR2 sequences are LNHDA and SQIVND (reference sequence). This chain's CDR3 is CASAGDFVQPQHF. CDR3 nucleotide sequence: TGTGCCAGTGCAGGGGATTTCGTTCAGCCCCAGCATTTT.

The CDR3 DNA follows: TGTGCCAGCAGTCGAGGGGACAGGGACTTCACCCTCCACTTT. Residues: CASSRGDRDFTLHF. V and J are TRBV2 and TRBJ1-6, with 9 bases fitting TRBD1. The CDR3 sequence is 14 residues long. Germline values: CDR1 SNHLY, CDR2 FYNNEI. V lost 5 bases and J lost 14; bases outside the gene matches: 10.

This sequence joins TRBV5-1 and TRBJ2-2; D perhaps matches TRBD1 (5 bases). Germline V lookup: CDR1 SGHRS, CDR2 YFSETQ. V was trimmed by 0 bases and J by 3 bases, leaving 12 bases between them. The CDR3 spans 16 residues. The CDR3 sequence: CASSLEGRVDTGELFF. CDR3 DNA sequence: TGCGCCAGCAGCTTGGAGGGCAGGGTGGACACCGGGGAGCTGTTTTTT.

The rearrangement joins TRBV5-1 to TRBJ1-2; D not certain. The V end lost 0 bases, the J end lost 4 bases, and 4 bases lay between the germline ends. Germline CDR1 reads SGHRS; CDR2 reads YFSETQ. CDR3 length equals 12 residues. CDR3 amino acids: CASSLASYGYTF. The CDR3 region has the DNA TGCGCCAGCAGCTTGGCCTCCTATGGCTACACCTTC.

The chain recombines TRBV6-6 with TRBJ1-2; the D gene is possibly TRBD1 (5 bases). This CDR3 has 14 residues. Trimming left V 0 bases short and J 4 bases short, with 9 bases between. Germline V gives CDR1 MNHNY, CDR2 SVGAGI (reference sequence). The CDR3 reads CASSYSQGGYGYTF. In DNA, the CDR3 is TGTGCCAGCAGTTACTCGCAGGGAGGCTATGGCTACACCTTC.

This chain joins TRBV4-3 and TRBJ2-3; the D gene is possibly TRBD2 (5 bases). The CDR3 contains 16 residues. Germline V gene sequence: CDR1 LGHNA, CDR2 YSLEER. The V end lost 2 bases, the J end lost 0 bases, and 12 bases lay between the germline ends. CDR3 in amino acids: CASSQNQDFSTDTQYF. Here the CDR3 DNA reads TGCGCCAGCAGCCAAAATCAGGACTTTAGCACAGATACGCAGTATTTT.

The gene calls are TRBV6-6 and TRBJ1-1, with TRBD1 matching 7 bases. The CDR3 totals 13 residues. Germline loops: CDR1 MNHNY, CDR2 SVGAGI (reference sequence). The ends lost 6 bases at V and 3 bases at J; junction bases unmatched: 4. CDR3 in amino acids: CASSFTGDTEAFF. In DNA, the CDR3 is TGTGCCAGCAGCTTTACAGGGGACACTGAAGCTTTCTTT.

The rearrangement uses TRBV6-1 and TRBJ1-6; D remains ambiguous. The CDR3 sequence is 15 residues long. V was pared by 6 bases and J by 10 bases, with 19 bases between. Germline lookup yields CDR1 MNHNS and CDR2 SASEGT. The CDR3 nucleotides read TGTGCCAGCAGATTATCGGAAGGGAGTCAATCACCCCTCCACTTT. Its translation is CASRLSEGSQSPLHF.

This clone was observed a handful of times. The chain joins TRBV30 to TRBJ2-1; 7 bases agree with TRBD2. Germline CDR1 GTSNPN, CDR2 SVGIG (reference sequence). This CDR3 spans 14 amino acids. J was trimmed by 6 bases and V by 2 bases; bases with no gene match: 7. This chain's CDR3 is CAWSPLTSLNEQFF. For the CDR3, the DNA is TGTGCCTGGAGTCCCCTGACTAGCCTCAATGAGCAGTTCTTC.

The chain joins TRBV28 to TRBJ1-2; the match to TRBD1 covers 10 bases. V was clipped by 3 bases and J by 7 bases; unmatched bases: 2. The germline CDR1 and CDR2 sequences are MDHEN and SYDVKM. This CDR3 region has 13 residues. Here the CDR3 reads CASSLTGGFGYTF. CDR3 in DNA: TGTGCCAGCAGTTTGACAGGGGGCTTTGGCTACACCTTC.

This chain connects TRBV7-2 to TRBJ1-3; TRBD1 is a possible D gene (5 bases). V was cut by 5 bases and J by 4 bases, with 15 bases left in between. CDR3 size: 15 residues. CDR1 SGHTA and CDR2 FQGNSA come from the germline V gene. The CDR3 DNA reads TGTGCCAGCAGCGTCCAGGGTAACCGGGGAAACACCATATATTTT. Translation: CASSVQGNRGNTIYF. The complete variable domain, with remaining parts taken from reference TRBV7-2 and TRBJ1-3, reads GAGVSQSPSNKVTEKGKDVELRCDPISGHTALYWYRQSLGQGLEFLIYFQGNSAPDKSGLPSDRFSAERTGGSVSTLTIQRTQQEDSAVYLCASSVQGNRGNTIYFGEGSWLTVV.

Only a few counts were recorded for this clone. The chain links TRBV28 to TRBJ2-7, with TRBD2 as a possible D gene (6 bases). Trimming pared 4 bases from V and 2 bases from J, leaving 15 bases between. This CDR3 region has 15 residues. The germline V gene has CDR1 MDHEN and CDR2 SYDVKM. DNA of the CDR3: TGTGCCAGCAGTTGGAGGAGGGGTTTCCCCTACGAGCAGTACTTC. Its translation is CASSWRRGFPYEQYF.

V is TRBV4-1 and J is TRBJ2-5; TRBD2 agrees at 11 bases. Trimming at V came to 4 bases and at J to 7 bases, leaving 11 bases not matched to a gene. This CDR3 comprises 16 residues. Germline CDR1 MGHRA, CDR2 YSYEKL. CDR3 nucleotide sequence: TGCGCCAGCAGCCTACTAGCGGGGGCTCGAGAAAGGACCCAGTACTTC. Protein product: CASSLLAGARERTQYF.